The rows below give T cell receptor beta chains drawn from one sample of a study of OX40 agonist ivuxolimab in advanced cancers. Here immunoSEQ multiplex PCR was the method, and the copy in TCRdb shows in-frame clones only, minus some. This sample has about 75,000 clones, with 70% to 90% found just once. The specimen comprised CD4+ or CD8+ T cells sorted from blood, sampled in a trial of the OX40 agonist ivuxolimab. The receptors here all came from an adult with an advanced solid tumor such as melanoma, head and neck, liver or kidney cancer. CDR3s include the opening cysteine and the closing phenylalanine or tryptophan. The D gene is left open where the match is weak. Clone size is given for some rows only: seen once, a few or many times, or a class if the clone is expanded.

v_call,clone_size,j_call,d_call,cdr3_aa,cdr3_nt
TRBV28,.,TRBJ2-5,TRBD1,CASIPRGPFQETQYF,TGTGCCAGCATCCCAAGGGGGCCCTTCCAAGAGACCCAGTACTTC
TRBV28,.,TRBJ1-1,.,CAIQGKFAEAFF,TGTGCCATCCAAGGGAAGTTCGCTGAAGCTTTCTTT
TRBV6-5,few,TRBJ2-7,TRBD1,CASSSFPGQAYEQYF,TGTGCCAGCAGCTCCTTCCCGGGACAGGCTTACGAGCAGTACTTC
TRBV6-6,.,TRBJ2-1,.,CASKERSPNEQFF,TGTGCCAGCAAGGAGCGGTCCCCCAATGAGCAGTTCTTC
TRBV6-6,.,TRBJ1-1,.,CASSYSTFHTEAFF,TGTGCCAGCAGTTACAGCACATTCCACACTGAAGCTTTCTTT
TRBV28,.,TRBJ1-1,.,CASSRGATNTEAFF,TGTGCCAGCAGCCGAGGGGCGACTAACACTGAAGCTTTCTTT
TRBV10-2,.,TRBJ2-3,.,CASSVGSSDTQYF,TGCGCCAGCAGTGTCGGGTCCTCAGATACGCAGTATTTT
TRBV27,few,TRBJ1-2,TRBD1,CASRAHGQGYGYTF,TGTGCCAGCAGAGCCCACGGACAGGGCTATGGCTACACCTTC
TRBV9,.,TRBJ2-1,TRBD2,CASTGGWARNEQFF,TGTGCCAGCACGGGGGGATGGGCAAGGAATGAGCAGTTCTTC
TRBV6-5,.,TRBJ1-2,.,CASSYSSRGQGYGYTF,TGTGCCAGCAGTTACTCCTCCCGGGGGCAAGGGTATGGCTACACCTTC
TRBV7-2,.,TRBJ2-4,TRBD1,CASSLDKGANIQYF,TGTGCCAGCAGCTTAGATAAGGGGGCTAACATTCAGTACTTC
TRBV29-1,.,TRBJ2-5,TRBD2,CSVSGTSGQETQYF,TGCAGCGTCTCCGGGACTAGCGGACAAGAGACCCAGTACTTC
TRBV2,once,TRBJ2-3,TRBD1,CASSARQGWTDTQYF,TGTGCCAGCAGTGCTAGACAGGGTTGGACAGATACGCAGTATTTT
TRBV5-6,.,TRBJ2-7,.,CASSFTATYEQYF,TGTGCCAGCAGCTTTACGGCTACCTACGAGCAGTACTTC
TRBV6-1,.,TRBJ2-7,.,CASSPRARGEEQYF,TGTGCCAGCAGTCCCCGGGCCAGAGGGGAAGAGCAGTACTTC
TRBV29-1,.,TRBJ2-2,TRBD2,CSAPGAGVTGELFF,TGCAGCGCCCCCGGTGCGGGAGTCACCGGGGAGCTGTTTTTT
TRBV2,.,TRBJ1-3,.,CASRARSNGNTIYF,TGTGCCAGCAGAGCTCGGAGTAATGGAAACACCATATATTTT
TRBV6-5,.,TRBJ2-7,.,CATQQGREQYF,TGTGCCACACAACAGGGGAGGGAGCAGTACTTC
TRBV15,.,TRBJ2-7,.,CATSRGRGGSSYEQYF,TGTGCCACCAGCAGAGGGCGCGGGGGCAGCTCCTACGAGCAGTACTTC
TRBV5-8,.,TRBJ2-2,.,CASSLVHRNTGELFF,TGTGCCAGCAGCTTGGTTCACAGGAACACCGGGGAGCTGTTTTTT
TRBV18,.,TRBJ2-2,.,CASSPPGSQAFTGELFF,TGTGCCAGCTCACCACCCGGTAGTCAGGCGTTCACCGGGGAGCTGTTTTTT
TRBV5-1,.,TRBJ2-7,.,CASSLRPSYEQYF,TGCGCCAGCAGCTTGCGTCCCTCCTACGAGCAGTACTTC
TRBV7-9,once,TRBJ2-7,.,CASSPGRGRERSHEQYF,TGTGCCAGCAGCCCCGGCCGGGGGCGGGAGAGGTCCCACGAGCAGTACTTC
TRBV6-5,.,TRBJ2-5,.,CASSFDRNQETQYF,TGTGCCAGCAGTTTCGACAGGAATCAAGAGACCCAGTACTTC
TRBV14,.,TRBJ1-2,.,CASSDTRGESYGYTF,TGTGCCAGCAGCGATACCCGTGGGGAATCCTATGGCTACACCTTC
TRBV15,once,TRBJ1-2,TRBD1,CATSRGKGQFYGYTF,TGTGCCACCAGCAGAGGGAAGGGACAGTTCTATGGCTACACCTTC
TRBV6-6,.,TRBJ1-2,.,CASSHEGTYGYTF,TGTGCCAGCAGCCACGAGGGGACCTATGGCTACACCTTC
TRBV15,.,TRBJ2-2,TRBD2,CATSTPAGTGELFF,TGTGCCACCAGTACCCCAGCGGGGACCGGGGAGCTGTTTTTT
TRBV7-2,.,TRBJ1-5,TRBD1,CASSQHRGGNQPQHF,TGTGCCAGCAGCCAACACAGGGGAGGCAATCAGCCCCAGCATTTT
TRBV15,.,TRBJ1-2,.,CATSREQFYGYTF,TGTGCCACCAGCAGAGAACAGTTCTATGGCTACACCTTC
TRBV6-5,few,TRBJ1-6,.,CASSTGWYSPLHF,TGTGCCAGCAGTACAGGGTGGTATTCACCCCTCCACTTT
TRBV5-1,.,TRBJ2-7,TRBD2,CASSLVGPGLAGGEQYF,TGCGCCAGCAGCTTGGTGGGGCCGGGACTAGCGGGAGGCGAGCAGTACTTC
TRBV11-2,.,TRBJ1-4,TRBD1,CASSRDRTIGKLFF,TGTGCCAGCAGCAGGGACAGAACGATTGGAAAACTGTTTTTT
TRBV27,.,TRBJ1-2,.,CASSLGPDERYGYTF,TGTGCCAGCAGTTTAGGGCCCGACGAGCGCTATGGCTACACCTTC
TRBV11-1,.,TRBJ2-7,.,CASSLGALLVIDYEQYF,TGTGCCAGCAGCCTTGGGGCGTTGTTGGTAATCGACTACGAGCAGTACTTC
TRBV15,.,TRBJ2-7,.,CATSSVRLRDFGYEQYF,TGTGCCACCAGCAGCGTAAGACTCCGGGACTTCGGTTACGAGCAGTACTTC
TRBV16,once,TRBJ2-2,.,CASSPQPNTGELFF,TGTGCCAGCAGCCCTCAACCGAACACCGGGGAGCTGTTTTTT
TRBV19,.,TRBJ2-3,TRBD2,CASSILLAGGSDTQYF,TGTGCCAGTAGTATTTTACTAGCGGGAGGATCAGATACGCAGTATTTT
TRBV28,.,TRBJ2-2,TRBD2,CASGTRNTGELFF,TGTGCCAGCGGGACTAGAAACACCGGGGAGCTGTTTTTT
TRBV7-2,.,TRBJ2-7,TRBD2,CASSPRLAAQLSHEQYF,TGTGCCAGCAGCCCCCGACTAGCGGCCCAACTTTCGCACGAGCAGTACTTC
TRBV6-5,.,TRBJ2-7,.,CASKLGWRDGYEQYF,TGTGCCAGCAAACTTGGCTGGCGGGATGGCTACGAGCAGTACTTC